Presented here are 28 T cell receptor beta chains from one specimen sequenced in a study of T cells after yellow fever vaccination. TCRdb redid the calling of the 5' RACE reads with MiXCR, one entry per CDR3 protein. Among 500,000 to 650,000 distinct CDR3 sequences listed, 10% to 15% were seen once. The input for sequencing was PBMCs, taken on the day of the yellow fever booster vaccination. The source is a man aged 25 to 45 who received the YFV17D yellow fever vaccine.

This clonotype turned up a few times. The V and J genes are TRBV20-1 and TRBJ2-7; TRBD1 might be the D (6 bases). CDR1 DFQATT and CDR2 SNEGSKA come from the germline V gene (reference sequence). V was clipped by 4 bases and J by 2 bases, with 12 bases between them. The CDR3 has 13 amino acids. The CDR3 here is CSATDRLAYEQYF. CDR3 bases: TGCAGTGCTACCGACAGGCTGGCCTACGAGCAGTACTTC.

The rearrangement uses TRBV12-3 or TRBV12-4 and TRBJ2-7; TRBD2 agrees at 13 bases. This CDR3 comprises 16 residues. Trimming cost V 3 bases and J 2 bases; bases outside gene matches: 4. Written as DNA, the CDR3 is TGTGCCAGCAGTTTTGGGGGGACTAGCGGGACCTACGAGCAGTACTTC. This codes for CASSFGGTSGTYEQYF.

The chain carries TRBV12-3 or TRBV12-4 and TRBJ2-3; a possible D gene is TRBD1 (6 bases). The germline V and J ends were trimmed by 6 bases and 2 bases, with 9 bases remaining between them. The CDR3 covers 13 residues. CDR3 loop: CASRDSFTDTQYF. The DNA of the CDR3 is TGTGCCAGCAGGGACAGCTTCACAGATACGCAGTATTTT.

This clonotype appeared a few times. This chain connects TRBV12-3 or TRBV12-4 to TRBJ2-1; D might be TRBD1 (6 bases). The CDR3 runs 14 residues. V gave up 6 bases and J gave up 3 bases, with 12 bases separating them. The CDR3 loop reads CASRPRGIYNEQFF. The CDR3 DNA reads TGTGCCAGCAGACCGAGGGGGATCTACAATGAGCAGTTCTTC.

This clonotype was detected only a few times. The V gene is TRBV3-1, the J gene TRBJ2-7; D might be TRBD2 (5 bases). V lost 1 base, J lost 7 bases, and 11 bases lay in between. This CDR3 spans 13 amino acids. Germline V gene sequence: CDR1 LGHDT, CDR2 YNNKEL (reference sequence). The CDR3 sequence: CASSQGGRGEQYF. The CDR3 DNA sequence: TGTGCCAGCAGCCAAGGTGGGAGAGGAGAGCAGTACTTC.

This CDR3 is CASSAGQGVYEQYF. CDR3 sequence (DNA): TGCGCCAGCAGCGCCGGACAGGGGGTGTACGAGCAGTACTTC. This chain connects TRBV5-1 to TRBJ2-7; 10 bases agree with TRBD1. Germline CDR1 reads SGHRS; CDR2 reads YFSETQ. V lost 4 bases and J lost 4; bases outside the gene matches: 5. The CDR3 contains 14 residues. The whole variable domain, remainder taken from reference TRBV5-1 and TRBJ2-7, is KAGVTQTPRYLIKTRGQQVTLSCSPISGHRSVSWYQQTPGQGLQFLFEYFSETQRNKGNFPGRFSGRQFSNSRSEMNVSTLELGDSALYLCASSAGQGVYEQYFGPGTRLTVT.

This clonotype was detected a few times. The chain recombines TRBV12-3 or TRBV12-4 with TRBJ1-1, with D tentatively TRBD1 (6 bases). Trimming removed 2 bases at V and 4 bases at J, with 11 bases between. This CDR3 contains 14 residues. The CDR3 protein is CASSLNRVTTEAFF. CDR3 bases: TGTGCCAGCAGTTTAAACAGGGTGACCACTGAAGCTTTCTTT.

This clonotype has a count of ten or more. The chain has TRBV3-1 and TRBJ2-5; no firm D call. The CDR3 loop spans 13 amino acids. Germline V lookup: CDR1 LGHDT, CDR2 YNNKEL (reference sequence). Between the trimmed V and J ends, which lost 0 bases and 7 bases, there was a span of 9 bases. In DNA, the CDR3 is TGTGCCAGCAGCCAAGAGTGGCGAGGGACCCAGTACTTC. Translated, it gives CASSQEWRGTQYF.

In this sample, this clonotype turned up a few times. The V and J genes are TRBV12-3 or TRBV12-4 and TRBJ1-4, with D unresolved. The CDR3 sequence is 14 residues long. V was pared by 6 bases and J by 0 bases, with 8 bases between. The CDR3 reads CASRRRTTNEKLFF. The CDR3 DNA reads as TGTGCCAGCAGGCGGAGGACAACTAATGAAAAACTGTTTTTT.

The genes are TRBV10-3 and TRBJ2-3; TRBD2 is a possible D gene (5 bases). Germline values: CDR1 ENHRY, CDR2 SYGVKD. The CDR3 is 14 residues long. Trimming removed 4 bases at V and 6 bases at J, with 14 bases between. CDR3 residues: CAISVRAVQDTQYF. The CDR3 nucleotides are TGTGCCATCAGTGTGCGGGCGGTCCAGGATACGCAGTATTTT.

This chain connects TRBV10-3 to TRBJ2-7; D is perhaps TRBD1 (7 bases). CDR3 size: 15 residues. Germline V CDR1 and CDR2: ENHRY, SYGVKD. V was pared by 4 bases and J by 0 bases, with 13 bases between. The CDR3 DNA is TGTGCCATCAGTGCAGGGGGGAAGGCCTCCTACGAGCAGTACTTC. Translated, it gives CAISAGGKASYEQYF.

This rearrangement joins TRBV3-1 to TRBJ2-1; D is unclear. V was clipped by 8 bases and J by 7 bases, with 15 bases between them. This CDR3 is 13 amino acids long. The germline CDR1 and CDR2 sequences are LGHDT and YNNKEL (reference sequence). As DNA, the CDR3 is TGTGCCAGCGGTTCCTGGGTTCCGAATGAGCAGTTCTTC. Translating it yields CASGSWVPNEQFF.

The rearrangement joins TRBV28 to TRBJ2-5; D remains unclear. The CDR3 contains 12 residues. V lost 4 bases to trimming and J lost 7 bases, with 10 bases between them. Germline CDR1 and CDR2: MDHEN and SYDVKM. This CDR3 reads CASSSWAGTQYF. The CDR3 DNA sequence: TGTGCCAGCAGTTCCTGGGCAGGGACCCAGTACTTC.

This clonotype was recorded a few times. The chain couples TRBV7-9 to TRBJ2-1; possible D gene TRBD1, 6 bases. V gave up 2 bases and J gave up 3 bases, with 8 bases separating them. The CDR3 is made up of 14 amino acids. Per germline, CDR1 SEHNR and CDR2 FQNEAQ (reference sequence). CDR3 sequence: CASSLRTDYNEQFF. The CDR3 nucleotides are TGTGCCAGCAGCTTAAGGACAGACTACAATGAGCAGTTCTTC.

This clonotype was counted only a few times. The chain has TRBV4-2 and TRBJ2-1; TRBD1 aligns across 9 bases. CDR3 size: 18 residues. Germline V lookup: CDR1 LGHNA, CDR2 YNFKEQ. After removal of 1 base from V and 3 bases from J, the junction contained 10 bases not matched to a gene. The CDR3 protein is CASSQVGTQGANYNEQFF. The CDR3 region has the DNA TGTGCCAGCAGCCAAGTGGGTACACAGGGGGCGAACTACAATGAGCAGTTCTTC.

There are a few counts of this clonotype. CDR3 amino acids: CASSRDFRAGEQFF. CDR3 in DNA: TGTGCCAGCAGTCGGGACTTCAGGGCAGGGGAGCAGTTCTTC. This chain connects TRBV6-1 to TRBJ2-1, with D possibly matching TRBD2 (6 bases). Germline CDR1 MNHNS, CDR2 SASEGT. The V end lost 5 bases, the J end lost 10 bases, and 18 bases lay between the germline ends. The CDR3 runs to 14 residues.

The genes are TRBV5-4 and TRBJ2-1, with 9 bases fitting TRBD2. CDR1 SGHNT and CDR2 YYREEE come from the germline V gene (reference sequence). The V and J ends lost 2 bases and 7 bases, in that order; junction bases with no gene match: 7. This CDR3 has 15 residues. The CDR3 coding sequence is TGTGCCAGCAGCTTCATAGCGGGAGTACAAAATGAGCAGTTCTTC. Protein product: CASSFIAGVQNEQFF.

The CDR3 spells CASSVGLAGGELFF. The CDR3 region has the DNA TGTGCCAGCAGCGTGGGACTAGCGGGCGGGGAGCTGTTTTTT. This chain uses TRBV7-3 with TRBJ2-2; 12 bases match TRBD2. Germline V gene sequence: CDR1 SGHTA, CDR2 FQGTGA. The CDR3 is made up of 14 amino acids. The J segment lost 7 bases and the V segment lost 5 bases, leaving 2 bases of the junction unmatched. Full variable domain (missing parts from reference TRBV7-3 and TRBJ2-2): GAGVSQTPSNKVTEKGKYVELRCDPISGHTALYWYRQSLGQGPEFLIYFQGTGAADDSGLPNDRFFAVRPEGSVSTLKIQRTERGDSAVYLCASSVGLAGGELFFGEGSRLTVL.

This clonotype has just a few counts. This rearrangement joins TRBV18 to TRBJ1-1, with TRBD1 matching over 8 bases. V dropped 2 bases and J dropped 5; count of bases not matched to a gene: 7. Germline V lookup: CDR1 KGHSH, CDR2 LQKENI. The CDR3 totals 15 residues. The CDR3 DNA is TGTGCCAGCTCACCAGGACAGGGAAGGGTTACTGAAGCTTTCTTT. As protein: CASSPGQGRVTEAFF.

This clonotype was seen more than once but under ten times. The V gene is TRBV19, the J gene TRBJ2-4, with a weak D call TRBD2 (7 bases). Germline CDR1 reads LNHDA; CDR2 reads SQIVND (reference sequence). This CDR3 comprises 18 residues. The ends were cut back, 0 bases at V and 0 bases at J, with 15 bases in the middle. CDR3 amino acids: CASSIEGGGNLAKNIQYF. The CDR3 region has the DNA TGTGCCAGTAGTATAGAAGGGGGGGGGAATCTAGCCAAAAACATTCAGTACTTC.

This clonotype showed up just a few times. The chain has TRBV6-4 and TRBJ2-1; 7 nucleotides match TRBD1. Trimming cost V 3 bases and J 7 bases; bases outside gene matches: 3. CDR3 length: 13 residues. Germline V gene data show CDR1 as MRHNA and CDR2 as SNTAGT. CDR3 residues: CASSEVRGNEQFF. CDR3 nucleotides: TGTGCCAGCAGTGAAGTCAGGGGGAATGAGCAGTTCTTC.

The table lists this clonotype with many counts. V and J are TRBV7-9 and TRBJ2-1; TRBD2 agrees at 7 bases. J was trimmed by 9 bases and V by 5 bases; bases with no gene match: 19. The CDR3 has 17 amino acids. Germline assignment: CDR1 SEHNR and CDR2 FQNEAQ (reference sequence). The CDR3 DNA sequence: TGTGCCAGCAGCCTCACTAGCGAGGATGTCTTCGGGTTTGAGCAGTTCTTC. Its protein is CASSLTSEDVFGFEQFF.

This clonotype was seen ten or more times. V and J are TRBV5-5 and TRBJ2-5; 8 bases are shared with TRBD2. The germline V gene encodes CDR1 SGHKS and CDR2 YYEKEE (reference sequence). V was clipped by 0 bases and J by 7 bases; unmatched bases: 8. The CDR3 length is 15 residues. CDR3 nucleotide sequence: TGTGCCAGCAGCTTGGTTAGCGGGATCGTGGCGACCCAGTACTTC. This codes for CASSLVSGIVATQYF.

This clonotype was counted only a few times. V and J are TRBV7-2 and TRBJ2-3, with D maybe TRBD1 (8 bases). V gave up 5 bases and J gave up 7 bases, with 22 bases separating them. This CDR3 region has 16 residues. CDR1 is SGHTA and CDR2 is FQGNSA in the germline V gene. The chain's CDR3 is CASSPAHRGGLYTQYF. The CDR3 region has the DNA TGTGCCAGCAGCCCCGCACACAGGGGGGGGTTATATACGCAGTATTTT.

This clonotype was seen a few times. The chain joins TRBV7-9 to TRBJ2-1; D not resolved. Germline CDR1 SEHNR, CDR2 FQNEAQ (reference sequence). Trimming pared 3 bases from V and 8 bases from J, leaving 17 bases between. The CDR3 covers 15 residues. In DNA form, the CDR3 reads TGTGCCAGCAGCTTCGGATTAGACGGGTACGATGAGCAGTTCTTC. The encoded protein is CASSFGLDGYDEQFF.

This clonotype was counted between two and nine times. V is TRBV7-2 and J is TRBJ2-7; TRBD1 agrees at 10 bases. The CDR3 covers 17 residues. Germline-derived CDR1 and CDR2 are SGHTA and FQGNSA. The V gene end was trimmed by 1 base and the J gene end by 3 bases; junction bases not matched to a gene: 9. DNA for the CDR3: TGTGCCAGCAGCTTAGTTTCATGGACAGGGGGTTACTACGAGCAGTACTTC. Residues: CASSLVSWTGGYYEQYF. The full variable domain, with the rest looked up from reference TRBV7-2 and TRBJ2-7, is GAGVSQSPSNKVTEKGKDVELRCDPISGHTALYWYRQSLGQGLEFLIYFQGNSAPDKSGLPSDRFSAERTGGSVSTLTIQRTQQEDSAVYLCASSLVSWTGGYYEQYFGPGTRLTVT.

This clonotype showed up many times. The chain carries TRBV9 and TRBJ2-7; the D is unclear. This CDR3 comprises 14 residues. The germline gives CDR1 SGDLS, CDR2 YYNGEE. Trimming took off 5 bases at V and 0 bases at J, with 12 bases between the two ends. CDR3 region: CASSKGGDSYEQYF. The CDR3, as DNA: TGTGCCAGCAGTAAGGGTGGGGACTCCTACGAGCAGTACTTC.

The rearrangement uses TRBV7-9 and TRBJ2-3, with D perhaps matching TRBD2 (6 bases). This CDR3 has 11 amino acids. Between the trimmed V and J ends, which lost 11 bases and 7 bases, there was a span of 13 bases. Germline V gene lookup returns CDR1 SEHNR and CDR2 FQNEAQ (reference sequence). The CDR3 reads CAGAGKYTQYF. Written as DNA, the CDR3 is TGTGCCGGCGCGGGGAAGTATACGCAGTATTTT.